Each of the 8 T cell receptor beta chains below was sequenced from the same sample in a study of control samples from healthy donors and cancer patients. TCRdb keeps only in-frame clones here, not all; method: immunoSEQ multiplex PCR. The table has about 410,000 clones, about 93% seen once. The specimen sequenced was PBMCs. The source is a man aged 35-49 years with head and neck cancer.

The gene calls are TRBV28 and TRBJ1-5; TRBD1 might be the D (6 bases). The V and J ends lost 7 bases and 5 bases respectively, with 15 bases between them. The germline gives CDR1 MDHEN, CDR2 SYDVKM. This CDR3 contains 14 residues. Written as DNA, the CDR3 is TGTGCCAGCACTGATCAGGGACAAGATCAGCCCCAGCATTTT. It codes for CASTDQGQDQPQHF.

This rearrangement joins TRBV5-6 to TRBJ2-3; 8 bases fit TRBD1. CDR1 is SGHDT, CDR2 YYEEEE, per germline. The junction had 4 bases not matched to a gene; V was cut back by 4 bases and J by 9 bases. This CDR3 has 12 residues. The CDR3 nucleotides read TGTGCCAGCAGCCAGGACAGGGCAACGCAGTATTTT. Protein product: CASSQDRATQYF.

CDR3 region: CASSTVSTLNTEAFF. The CDR3, as DNA: TGTGCCAGCTCGACAGTATCTACCTTGAACACTGAAGCTTTCTTT. This chain connects TRBV5-6 to TRBJ1-1, with D possibly matching TRBD1 (5 bases). Germline V lookup: CDR1 SGHDT, CDR2 YYEEEE. Trimming removed 7 bases at V and 0 bases at J, with 16 bases between. The CDR3 totals 15 residues.

The chain combines TRBV5-4 with TRBJ1-4, with D maybe TRBD1 (6 bases). Germline V CDR1 and CDR2: SGHNT, YYREEE (reference sequence). CDR3 size: 14 residues. Trimming took off 4 bases at V and 2 bases at J, with 9 bases between the two ends. The CDR3 DNA follows: TGTGCCAGCAGCGTACAGGGCACTAATGAAAAACTGTTTTTT. Translating it yields CASSVQGTNEKLFF. The whole variable domain, remainder taken from reference TRBV5-4 and TRBJ1-4, is ETGVTQSPTHLIKTRGQQVTLRCSSQSGHNTVSWYQQALGQGPQFIFQYYREEENGRGNFPPRFSGLQFPNYSSELNVNALELDDSALYLCASSVQGTNEKLFFGSGTQLSVL.

The DNA of the CDR3 is TGTGCCAGCAGAGGGCCGACCGGGACCGGGGAGCTGTTTTTT. Amino acid sequence: CASRGPTGTGELFF. The chain carries TRBV6-5 and TRBJ2-2; no firm D call. The V and J ends lost 6 bases and 5 bases respectively, with 13 bases between them. There are 14 residues in the CDR3. The germline V gene has CDR1 MNHEY and CDR2 SVGAGI.

This chain uses TRBV30 with TRBJ1-5; D gene unclear. Germline lookup yields CDR1 GTSNPN and CDR2 SVGIG (reference sequence). CDR3 length: 13 residues. V was clipped by 7 bases and J by 0 bases, with 10 bases between them. The CDR3 spells CAYKENSNQPQHF. As DNA, the CDR3 is TGTGCCTATAAAGAAAATAGCAATCAGCCCCAGCATTTT.

The chain joins TRBV2 to TRBJ2-5, with D unresolved. The CDR3 loop spans 13 amino acids. Trimming removed 7 bases at V and 5 bases at J, with 14 bases between. Per germline, CDR1 SNHLY and CDR2 FYNNEI. CDR3 bases: TGTGCCAGCAAGGATAACAGCTGGGAGACCCAGTACTTC. It yields the protein CASKDNSWETQYF.

CDR3 protein: CASSRNLPGVNTEAFF. The CDR3 DNA reads as TGTGCCAGCAGCCGGAATCTGCCAGGGGTGAACACTGAAGCTTTCTTT. This chain links TRBV11-1 with TRBJ1-1; weak D call: TRBD1 (6 bases). The CDR3 spans 16 residues. Looked up from germline, CDR1 is SGHAT and CDR2 is FQDESV (reference sequence). Trimming removed 5 bases from V and 0 bases from J, with 16 bases in between. Together with reference TRBV11-1 and TRBJ1-1, the CDR3 gives the full variable domain: EAEVAQSPRYKITEKSQAVAFWCDPISGHATLYWYRQILGQGPELLVQFQDESVVDDSQLPKDRFSAERLKGVDSTLKIQPAELGDSAMYLCASSRNLPGVNTEAFFGQGTRLTVV.